The 20 T cell receptor beta chains given below trace back to one sample, sequenced in a study of OX40 agonist ivuxolimab in advanced cancers. Libraries came from the immunoSEQ multiplex PCR assay. Here the immuneACCESS table is served through TCRdb, limited to in-frame sequences with V and J called. Missing clones are a known gap in these copies; in checked studies unresolved V genes cover under half, and the rest lacks a known reason. In all, the sample holds about 67,000 clones, and around 84% of those were seen once. Clones ranked in the top ten supply 2% of the sample. This specimen was CD4+ or CD8+ T cells sorted from blood, taken in a trial of the OX40 agonist ivuxolimab. These receptor sequences come from an adult with an advanced solid tumor such as melanoma, head and neck, liver or kidney cancer.

The J gene is TRBJ1-6, the V gene TRBV7-2; TRBD1 might be the D (5 bases). Germline-derived CDR1 and CDR2 are SGHTA and FQGNSA. Trimming took off 1 base at V and 9 bases at J, with 7 bases between the two ends. The CDR3 totals 13 residues. The CDR3 DNA reads as TGTGCCAGCAGCTTAGAAAGGGGTTCACCCCTCCACTTT. It is translated as CASSLERGSPLHF.

The J gene is TRBJ2-7, the V gene TRBV23-1; TRBD1 aligns across 7 bases. TRBV23-1 counts as an open reading frame of uncertain function. The CDR3 runs 15 residues. The ends lost 7 bases at V and 3 bases at J; junction bases unmatched: 12. Here the CDR3 DNA reads TGCGCCAGCACCAAAACCCAGGGGGTGCTCTACGAGCAGTACTTC. This translates into CASTKTQGVLYEQYF.

This chain connects TRBV4-1 to TRBJ1-6; perhaps TRBD1 as D (5 bases). V was clipped by 0 bases and J by 7 bases, with 10 bases between them. This CDR3 region has 15 residues. CDR1 is MGHRA and CDR2 is YSYEKL in the germline V gene. CDR3 amino acids: CASSQEDTKNSPLHF. The DNA of the CDR3 is TGCGCCAGCAGCCAAGAGGACACAAAAAATTCACCCCTCCACTTT.

This rearrangement joins TRBV28 to TRBJ1-5; 7 bases fit TRBD1. The CDR3 sequence is 14 residues long. V shed 2 bases, J shed 6 bases, and the junction held 4 bases outside the gene matches. Germline lookup yields CDR1 MDHEN and CDR2 SYDVKM. The CDR3 DNA is TGTGCCAGCAGTTTACTGACAGGGCTTCAGCCCCAGCATTTT. This encodes CASSLLTGLQPQHF.

The V and J genes are TRBV15 and TRBJ1-1; 8 bases map to TRBD1. J lost 12 bases, V lost 5 bases, and 11 bases had no gene match. CDR1 is LNHNV, CDR2 YYDKDF, per germline (reference sequence). The CDR3 contains 13 residues. CDR3 in amino acids: CATSSDRVNPTFF. The CDR3 DNA reads TGTGCCACCAGCTCGGACAGGGTGAATCCAACTTTCTTT.

The V call is TRBV19, the J call TRBJ1-6; the D gene is possibly TRBD1 (6 bases). Trimming took 3 bases from V and 6 from J, leaving 15 bases between them. The CDR3 consists of 16 residues. Per the germline V gene, CDR1 is LNHDA and CDR2 is SQIVND (reference sequence). The CDR3 region has the DNA TGTGCCAGTAGTATCGGGGGGGCTCGGCGTAATTCACCCCTCCACTTT. Translating gives CASSIGGARRNSPLHF.

The chain combines TRBV11-2 with TRBJ1-1; weak D call: TRBD1 (5 bases). V was pared by 7 bases and J by 5 bases, with 20 bases between. The CDR3 spans 15 residues. CDR1 is SGHAT and CDR2 is FQNNGV in the germline V gene. The CDR3: CASNLVGGPLTEAFF. The CDR3 DNA follows: TGTGCCAGCAACCTAGTCGGGGGTCCCCTGACTGAAGCTTTCTTT.

The genes are TRBV29-1 and TRBJ1-2; D unclear. This CDR3 has 11 residues. Trimming cost V 6 bases and J 0 bases, with 5 bases left between them. Germline V lookup: CDR1 SQVTM, CDR2 ANQGSEA. The CDR3 spells CSVGSNYGYTF. CDR3 DNA: TGCAGCGTAGGATCTAACTATGGCTACACCTTC.

The chain employs TRBV5-6 and TRBJ1-2; perhaps TRBD1 as D (5 bases). CDR1 is SGHDT, CDR2 YYEEEE, per germline. V shed 2 bases and J shed 5 bases, with 13 bases lying between them. This CDR3 is 14 amino acids long. Here the CDR3 reads CASSFGKGRYGYTF. The CDR3 region has the DNA TGTGCCAGCAGCTTTGGAAAGGGGCGGTATGGCTACACCTTC.

J is TRBJ2-1 and V is TRBV29-1; 9 nucleotides match TRBD2. The V and J ends lost 7 bases and 2 bases, in that order; junction bases with no gene match: 9. The CDR3 has 15 residues. Germline lookup yields CDR1 SQVTM and CDR2 ANQGSEA. The CDR3 protein is CSATSGGRAYNEQFF. As DNA, the CDR3 is TGCAGCGCAACTTCTGGCGGGAGGGCCTACAATGAGCAGTTCTTC.

Only one count was recorded for this clone. The chain uses TRBV2 and TRBJ2-3, with D perhaps TRBD2 (5 bases). The CDR3 spans 14 residues. The V gene lost 8 bases and the J gene lost 2 bases, with 14 bases spanning the gap. Germline values: CDR1 SNHLY, CDR2 FYNNEI. CDR3 amino acids: CASGADGYTDTQYF. CDR3 DNA: TGTGCCAGCGGAGCGGACGGATACACAGATACGCAGTATTTT.

The chain carries TRBV30 and TRBJ2-1; 7 bases align to TRBD2. V trimming: 2 bases; J trimming: 3 bases; junction bases outside the gene matches: 7. The CDR3 covers 15 residues. From germline, CDR1 is GTSNPN and CDR2 SVGIG (reference sequence). The CDR3 protein is CAWSPGLRYYNEQFF. The CDR3 DNA sequence: TGTGCCTGGAGTCCGGGACTACGGTACTACAATGAGCAGTTCTTC.

This clone was picked up one time. The chain combines TRBV5-1 with TRBJ2-3; 8 nucleotides agree with TRBD1. Trimming took 0 bases from V and 0 from J; bases not matched to a gene: 3. Looked up from germline, CDR1 is SGHRS and CDR2 is YFSETQ. This CDR3 comprises 16 residues. The CDR3 DNA sequence: TGCGCCAGCAGCTTGGGTCACAGGGGGAGCACAGATACGCAGTATTTT. This sequence encodes CASSLGHRGSTDTQYF.

The chain joins TRBV11-1 to TRBJ2-3; possibly TRBD1 or TRBD2 for D (7 bases each). Germline V CDR1 and CDR2: SGHAT, FQDESV (reference sequence). The V and J ends lost 2 bases and 4 bases respectively, with 13 bases between them. The CDR3 runs to 15 residues. The CDR3 DNA reads TGTGCCAGCAGCTTATGGGCAGGGGGGGCAGATACGCAGTATTTT. As protein: CASSLWAGGADTQYF.

The chain employs TRBV5-4 and TRBJ2-7; perhaps TRBD2 as D (5 bases). V was cut by 3 bases and J by 6 bases, with 13 bases left in between. The CDR3 contains 13 residues. CDR1 SGHNT and CDR2 YYREEE come from the germline V gene (reference sequence). The CDR3 DNA reads TGTGCCAGCAGCTACAACCCCCGGGGCGAGCAGTACTTC. It translates to CASSYNPRGEQYF.

The chain employs TRBV18 and TRBJ1-1; 8 positions match TRBD1. CDR1 is KGHSH and CDR2 is LQKENI in the germline V gene. Germline trimming cut 6 bases from V and 11 bases from J; bases unmatched to any gene: 14. The CDR3 contains 14 residues. Written as DNA, the CDR3 is TGTGCCAGCTCCCTATTGGAACAGGGGGTAGAGGCTTTCTTT. Its protein product is CASSLLEQGVEAFF.

The rearrangement joins TRBV6-6 to TRBJ2-2, with D unclear. The V and J ends lost 7 bases and 4 bases respectively, with 10 bases between them. Germline CDR1 MNHNY, CDR2 SVGAGI (reference sequence). The CDR3 has 13 amino acids. The CDR3 coding sequence is TGTGCCAGCACCGGGCTAGGCACCGGGGAGCTGTTTTTT. Its translation is CASTGLGTGELFF.

The J gene is TRBJ2-7, the V gene TRBV7-3, with D possibly matching TRBD2 (5 bases). Germline loops: CDR1 SGHTA, CDR2 FQGTGA. The CDR3 has 12 amino acids. The germline V and J ends were trimmed by 5 bases and 3 bases, with 8 bases remaining between them. Here the CDR3 reads CASSPGSYEQYF. The CDR3 bases are TGTGCCAGCAGCCCGGGGAGCTACGAGCAGTACTTC.

This clone was observed a single time. The rearrangement links TRBV9 to TRBJ2-2; a weak D match, TRBD1 (5 bases). The CDR3 is made up of 16 amino acids. The germline V gene encodes CDR1 SGDLS and CDR2 YYNGEE. Trimming took 4 bases from V and 0 from J, leaving 13 bases between them. CDR3 sequence reads: CASSPQGHPNTGELFF. The DNA for the CDR3 is TGTGCCAGCAGCCCCCAGGGCCATCCGAACACCGGGGAGCTGTTTTTT.

The chain carries TRBV18 and TRBJ2-7; possibly TRBD2 for D (8 bases). The ends were cut back, 1 base at V and 2 bases at J, with 24 bases in the middle. The CDR3 covers 19 residues. Germline-derived CDR1 and CDR2 are KGHSH and LQKENI. This CDR3 is CASSPRQGEGSGTPYEQYF. As DNA, the CDR3 is TGTGCCAGCTCACCACGGCAGGGGGAAGGTAGCGGGACTCCCTACGAGCAGTACTTC.